The clone carrying this T cell receptor beta chain has more than one count but fewer than ten. V shed 4 bases and J 3 bases; nucleotides not matched to a gene: 10. There are 17 residues in the CDR3. The germline V gene encodes CDR1 SGDLS and CDR2 YYNGEE. Ages ranged from about 18 to 90 years, with residence in under 25 US areas. This record belongs to a study of blood T cell repertoires in COVID-19. Study overall: Researchers got acute and convalescent COVID-19 samples from the United States, Italy and Spain. From T cells, B-cell-depleted T cells, or PBMCs came the material, which was cDNA or gDNA.

The method was immunoSEQ multiplex PCR; TCRdb's version includes in-frame clones alone and lacks a portion of them. The table has about 160,000 clones, around 84% seen once. The sequence came from a woman aged 45-59 years who had recovered from COVID-19. The rearrangement links TRBV9 to TRBJ2-6, with 7 bases aligning to TRBD1. The source material was PBMCs or T cells enriched from blood (not recorded which). The DNA for the CDR3 is TGTGCCAGCAGCCCCCAACCGACAGGGTTTGGGGCCAACGTCCTGACTTTC. Amino acids: CASSPQPTGFGANVLTF.